A single sample is the source of the 7 T cell receptor beta chains below, sequenced in a study of radiotherapy plus CTLA-4 blockade in lung cancer. The assay was immunoSEQ multiplex PCR, and TCRdb's table has in-frame clones only and misses some. The data show about 77,000 clones, just under 75% seen once. The sequencing used peripheral blood, collected from a patient treated with radiotherapy plus ipilimumab. The receptors here all came from a human donor with non-small cell lung cancer whose response to radiotherapy plus ipilimumab could not be evaluated.

This chain uses TRBV28 with TRBJ1-1; TRBD1 matches 7 bases. The CDR3 has 14 amino acids. Per germline, CDR1 MDHEN and CDR2 SYDVKM. After removal of 6 bases from V and 1 base from J, the junction contained 5 bases not matched to a gene. CDR3 protein: CASRGQTGNTEAFF. In DNA form, the CDR3 reads TGTGCCAGCAGGGGACAGACAGGGAACACTGAAGCTTTCTTT.

The CDR3 loop reads CASSPHSSWDEKLFF. CDR3 sequence (DNA): TGTGCCAGCAGCCCCCACAGCTCCTGGGATGAAAAACTGTTTTTT. The chain is built from TRBV27 and TRBJ1-4; no clear D gene. The CDR3 totals 15 residues. The V gene lost 6 bases and the J gene lost 6 bases, with 17 bases spanning the gap. Germline loops: CDR1 MNHEY, CDR2 SMNVEV (reference sequence).

CDR3 nucleotide sequence: TGTGCCAGCAGCCTCAAGGGACAGTACTCCTACGAGCAGTACTTC. Its translation: CASSLKGQYSYEQYF. J is TRBJ2-7 and V is TRBV6-5, with 7 bases aligning to TRBD1. Germline CDR1 and CDR2: MNHEY and SVGAGI. V lost 6 bases to trimming and J lost 0 bases; unmatched junction nucleotides: 8. The CDR3 sequence is 15 residues long.

This clone has just a few counts. The chain links TRBV14 to TRBJ2-5, with TRBD1 matching over 10 bases. From germline, CDR1 is SGHDN and CDR2 FVKESK. Germline trimming cut 6 bases from V and 11 bases from J; bases unmatched to any gene: 12. This CDR3 spans 14 amino acids. CDR3 residues: CASSIGQGVIGQYF. In DNA, the CDR3 is TGTGCCAGCAGTATAGGACAGGGGGTGATCGGGCAGTACTTC.

The table lists this clone with a few counts. The J gene is TRBJ1-1, the V gene TRBV7-2; a possible D gene is TRBD1 (6 bases). From germline, CDR1 is SGHTA and CDR2 FQGNSA. The CDR3 covers 15 residues. Between the trimmed V and J ends, which lost 4 bases and 2 bases, there was a span of 14 bases. The CDR3 nucleotides read TGTGCCAGCAGCTCCCAGGGGAAATTAAACACTGAAGCTTTCTTT. Translation gives CASSSQGKLNTEAFF.

The rearrangement links TRBV6-5 to TRBJ2-5; the D gene is possibly TRBD1 (6 bases). V shed 8 bases and J shed 11 bases, with 9 bases lying between them. Germline V gene sequence: CDR1 MNHEY, CDR2 SVGAGI. This CDR3 spans 9 amino acids. The CDR3 nucleotides are TGTGCCAGCGCAGGGGAGCAGTACTTC. Its translation is CASAGEQYF.

The chain couples TRBV18 to TRBJ2-7; 7 bases agree with TRBD1. This CDR3 has 15 residues. Trimming cost V 4 bases and J 2 bases; bases outside gene matches: 8. CDR1 and CDR2 (germline): KGHSH, LQKENI. CDR3 sequence (DNA): TGTGCCAGCTCACAAATGACAGGGCCACCCTACGAGCAGTACTTC. Translating gives CASSQMTGPPYEQYF.